The TCR beta chain described here comes from a study of cytomegalovirus exposure and HLA in healthy donors. Study conclusions and caveats: Analyses of presence and absence presupposed an approximately uniform sequencing depth across donors.

Of note for this clone: The antigen is not known.

The V gene end was trimmed by 2 bases and the J gene end by 4 bases; junction bases not matched to a gene: 6. The CDR3 extends over 16 amino acids. Germline V lookup: CDR1 SGHKS, CDR2 YYEKEE (reference sequence). The PCR was carried out with 60 Vbeta primers and 13 Jbeta primers. Sequencing was performed with immunoSEQ multiplex PCR; in TCRdb, only in-frame clones are kept and a portion is missing. The repertoire consists of a few hundred thousand clones, with 65% to 75% occurring once and the leading ten covering approximately 1.9%. The V call is TRBV5-5, the J call TRBJ2-1, with TRBD2 matching 10 bases. The origin of this receptor is a woman between 25 and 40 years old in good health and CMV-seronegative. Material: PBMCs. CDR3 sequence reads: CASSLGSGGVYNEQFF. CDR3 coding DNA: TGTGCCAGCAGCTTAGGGAGCGGGGGGGTTTACAATGAGCAGTTCTTC.